This record covers a single T cell receptor (beta chain). Two negative PCRs, clearance, or symptom resolution characterized the recovered Cohort 3 donors. In the source study's methods: Reference gene primer amplification gave estimated nucleated cell counts. Assay used: immunoSEQ multiplex PCR; TCRdb lists only in-frame clones, some missing. The V and J calls and clone size were taken over from that table, and D and trimming were inferred from the DNA. The sample consists of 300,000 to 350,000 clones, roughly 85% of them appearing once. This sample is drawn from a study of blood T cell repertoires in COVID-19. Study in general: COVID-19 samples, acute and convalescent, were from the United States, Italy and Spain.

The source material was PBMCs or T cells enriched from blood (not recorded which). This clonotype originated in a man aged 25-45 years who had recovered from COVID-19.

CDR3 protein: CASSQTQGVGLGGYTF. The CDR3 DNA is TGCGCCAGCAGCCAGACACAGGGTGTGGGGTTGGGCGGCTACACCTTC. This chain uses TRBV4-1 with TRBJ1-2; D possibly corresponds to TRBD1 (6 bases). Germline CDR1 and CDR2: MGHRA and YSYEKL. V was shortened by 3 bases and J by 8 bases, with 22 bases between the two germline ends. There are 16 residues in the CDR3.